Following are 26 T cell receptor beta chains from one sample sequenced in a study of read filtering for tumor transcriptome and immune sequencing. Molecular barcoded adaptors covering alpha/delta and beta/gamma chains were used on about 0.4 ug RNA. Each CDR3 protein gets one entry after TCRdb re-called the reads with MiXCR. The data show over 40,000 distinct CDR3 sequences, with about 12% seen just once and about 14% held by the top ten. Sequencing input: a population of CD138-negative cells sorted from bone marrow. These receptors originate from a donor aged 40 or older with multiple myeloma.

In this sample, this clonotype turned up many times. The chain recombines TRBV7-2 with TRBJ1-6, with D possibly matching TRBD1 (5 bases). This CDR3 has 17 residues. V dropped 0 bases and J dropped 10 bases, with 19 bases sitting between them. CDR1 SGHTA and CDR2 FQGNSA come from the germline V gene. In DNA, the CDR3 is TGTGCCAGCAGCTTAGCGCCCCGGGCCAGGGTAGGGTCACCCCTCCACTTT. It encodes CASSLAPRARVGSPLHF.

The chain uses TRBV4-2 and TRBJ2-5; 11 bases line up with TRBD1. The CDR3 sequence is 15 residues long. V gave up 4 bases and J gave up 5 bases; unmatched junction bases: 6. Germline loops: CDR1 LGHNA, CDR2 YNFKEQ. The DNA of the CDR3 is TGTGCCAGCAGCCGGGACAGGGGGAGGGGGGAGACCCAGTACTTC. It encodes CASSRDRGRGETQYF.

Points on this clonotype: A clone one base away is much larger, so this may be a read error. This CDR3 is missing its conserved last phenylalanine or tryptophan, likely due to a read error. This chain uses TRBV29-1 with TRBJ2-1; D may be TRBD2 (6 bases). The CDR3 is 14 amino acids. Germline V gene lookup returns CDR1 SQVTM and CDR2 ANQGSEA. Trimming removed 3 bases at V and 7 bases at J, with 16 bases between. The CDR3: CSVDPGLPRNEQFL. The CDR3 DNA reads as TGCAGCGTTGACCCGGGACTGCCCAGAAATGAGCAGTTCCTC.

A note on this clonotype: This likely came from a read error, as a far larger clone is one base away. V usage is TRBV7-9 and J usage is TRBJ2-1; no definite D call. This CDR3 contains 12 residues. V dropped 0 bases and J dropped 13 bases, with 10 bases sitting between them. Germline CDR1 SEHNR, CDR2 FQNEAQ (reference sequence). As DNA, the CDR3 is TGTGCCAGCAGCTTAGCGGGCTCAAGACAGTTCTTC. This sequence encodes CASSLAGSRQFF.

This clonotype has a count of ten or more. This chain links TRBV9 with TRBJ2-2; tentative D call: TRBD1 (6 bases). CDR1 is SGDLS, CDR2 YYNGEE, per germline. CDR3 length equals 15 residues. V shed 4 bases and J shed 4 bases, with 14 bases lying between them. CDR3 sequence reads: CASSLSRGGTGELFF. The CDR3 DNA reads as TGTGCCAGCAGCCTCAGTAGAGGGGGCACCGGGGAGCTGTTTTTT.

This clonotype was recorded a few times. A far larger clone lies a single base away; this is likely a read error. The chain couples TRBV11-1 to TRBJ2-1, with 11 bases aligning to TRBD2. Per the germline V gene, CDR1 is SGHAT and CDR2 is FQDESV (reference sequence). The CDR3 length is 15 residues. The trim removed 3 bases at V and 15 bases at J, leaving 13 bases unmatched. For the CDR3, the DNA is TGTGCCAGCAGCTTCTTGAAGCTAGCGGGAGGCTACGGGTTCTTC. Protein product: CASSFLKLAGGYGFF. The full variable domain, with the rest looked up from reference TRBV11-1 and TRBJ2-1, is EAEVAQSPRYKITEKSQAVAFWCDPISGHATLYWYRQILGQGPELLVQFQDESVVDDSQLPKDRFSAERLKGVDSTLKIQPAELGDSAMYLCASSFLKLAGGYGFFGPGTRLTVL.

This clonotype showed up many times. Given a much more abundant clone one base away, this may be a read error. The V gene is TRBV7-9, the J gene TRBJ2-2; 8 bases align to TRBD2. CDR1 and CDR2 from the germline V gene are SEHNR and FQNEAQ (reference sequence). The ends lost 9 bases at V and 2 bases at J; junction bases unmatched: 5. The CDR3 spans 14 residues. The CDR3 sequence is CASLAGSNTGELFF. DNA for the CDR3: TGTGCCAGTCTAGCGGGCTCTAACACCGGGGAGCTGTTTTTT.

At least ten counts were recorded for this clonotype. V gene TRBV6-5 combines with J gene TRBJ1-5; possible D gene TRBD1, 5 bases. V was cut by 6 bases and J by 7 bases, with 22 bases left in between. Germline assignment: CDR1 MNHEY and CDR2 SVGAGI. This CDR3 comprises 16 residues. Written as DNA, the CDR3 is TGTGCCAGCAGGTCAGGGTCCCCAGGGAGTAAGCAGCCCCAGCATTTT. Its protein product is CASRSGSPGSKQPQHF.

This clonotype was counted between two and nine times. The rearrangement joins TRBV27 to TRBJ2-5; 11 nucleotides align to TRBD2. This CDR3 contains 16 residues. The V segment lost 6 bases and the J segment 5 bases; nucleotides outside the gene matches: 11. Germline V CDR1 and CDR2: MNHEY, SMNVEV (reference sequence). The CDR3, as DNA: TGTGCCAGCAGGACCTTAGCGGGAGGGCCCGAGGAGACCCAGTACTTC. Translating gives CASRTLAGGPEETQYF.

In its sample, this clonotype was seen many times. V and J are TRBV30 and TRBJ2-1; 9 nucleotides align to TRBD1. Germline CDR1 GTSNPN, CDR2 SVGIG (reference sequence). The V gene end was trimmed by 0 bases and the J gene end by 4 bases; junction bases not matched to a gene: 7. The length of the CDR3 is 16 residues. CDR3 DNA: TGTGCCTGGAGTGTACTAGCGACAGGGGGATACAATGAGCAGTTCTTC. It encodes CAWSVLATGGYNEQFF.

This clonotype showed up many times. V and J are TRBV13 and TRBJ2-2; 9 bases are a match to TRBD1. Germline lookup yields CDR1 PRHDT and CDR2 FYEKMQ (reference sequence). CDR3 length equals 16 residues. J lost 5 bases, V lost 4 bases, and 8 bases had no gene match. The chain's CDR3 is CASSWGTGQGTGELFF. The CDR3 DNA is TGTGCCAGCAGCTGGGGGACAGGGCAAGGTACCGGGGAGCTGTTTTTT. The full variable domain, with the rest looked up from reference TRBV13 and TRBJ2-2, is AAGVIQSPRHLIKEKRETATLKCYPIPRHDTVYWYQQGPGQDPQFLISFYEKMQSDKGSIPDRFSAQQFSDYHSELNMSSLELGDSALYFCASSWGTGQGTGELFFGEGSRLTVL.

This clonotype was counted a few times. The rearrangement links TRBV29-1 to TRBJ2-1; possible D gene TRBD1, 6 bases. Germline V gene lookup returns CDR1 SQVTM and CDR2 ANQGSEA. The CDR3 consists of 14 residues. The V end was cut by 6 bases, the J end by 3 bases, with 15 bases between. The CDR3 nucleotides read TGCAGCGTGGCCGGGACATACTTCTACAATGAGCAGTTCTTC. This codes for CSVAGTYFYNEQFF.

Many counts were recorded for this clonotype. The chain is built from TRBV20-1 and TRBJ2-2, with unresolved D. This CDR3 is built from 11 residues. Germline CDR1 is DFQATT and CDR2 is SNEGSKA (reference sequence). V lost 3 bases, J lost 5 bases, and 4 bases lay in between. The CDR3 DNA reads as TGCAGTGCTAGGGGGACCGGGGAGCTGTTTTTT. Translation: CSARGTGELFF.

On this clonotype: One base away lies a much larger clone, so this may be a sequencing read error. This chain links TRBV10-3 with TRBJ2-1, with 7 positions matching TRBD2. This CDR3 comprises 15 residues. From germline, CDR1 is ENHRY and CDR2 SYGVKD. In nucleotides, the CDR3 is TGTGCCATCAGGCCGAGCGGGACCCCCTACAATGAGCCGTTCTTC. Encoded protein: CAIRPSGTPYNEPFF.

This clonotype has at least ten counts. The chain uses TRBV6-5 and TRBJ2-3; 9 bases are shared with TRBD2. The ends lost 2 bases at V and 0 bases at J; junction bases unmatched: 6. CDR3 length: 17 amino acids. Germline CDR1 reads MNHEY; CDR2 reads SVGAGI. CDR3 loop: CASSYGGRGSSTDTQYF. The CDR3 nucleotides read TGTGCCAGCAGTTACGGCGGGAGGGGTTCTAGCACAGATACGCAGTATTTT.

The chain is built from TRBV19 and TRBJ2-1, with no clear D. This CDR3 spans 13 amino acids. The germline gives CDR1 LNHDA, CDR2 SQIVND (reference sequence). The V end was cut by 0 bases, the J end by 5 bases, with 5 bases between. CDR3 sequence reads: CASSIDNNNEQFF. In nucleotides, the CDR3 is TGTGCCAGTAGTATAGACAACAACAATGAGCAGTTCTTC.

In regard to this clonotype: Given a far larger clone just one base away, this is likely a sequencing read error. V usage is TRBV7-3 and J usage is TRBJ2-3; 7 nucleotides agree with TRBD1. This CDR3 contains 14 residues. The germline CDR1 and CDR2 sequences are SGHTA and FQGTGA. Written as DNA, the CDR3 is TGTGCCAGCAGCCTCGACAGGGCGATGGATACGCGGTATTTT. This encodes CASSLDRAMDTRYF.

This clonotype came up many times. The CDR3 coding sequence is TGCAGCGTTGAGTTTCGGGCCAGGACAGGGGTCAATGAGCAGTTCTTC. Its translation: CSVEFRARTGVNEQFF. This chain links TRBV29-1 with TRBJ2-1; 9 nucleotides match TRBD1. Germline values: CDR1 SQVTM, CDR2 ANQGSEA. V was pared by 3 bases and J by 6 bases, with 12 bases of the junction left unmatched. The CDR3 sequence is 16 residues long.

This clonotype was observed many times. The CDR3 reads CASSLGGPNQPQHF. The DNA for the CDR3 is TGCGCCAGCAGCTTGGGAGGGCCCAATCAGCCCCAGCATTTT. The V gene is TRBV5-1, the J gene TRBJ1-5; D unclear. Germline V gene sequence: CDR1 SGHRS, CDR2 YFSETQ. This CDR3 is built from 14 residues. Trimming shortened V by 0 bases and J by 3 bases, and 7 bases separated the two germline ends.

A few counts support this clonotype. V and J are TRBV6-5 and TRBJ1-1; D gene unclear. The CDR3 is 15 amino acids. CDR1 is MNHEY and CDR2 is SVGAGI in the germline V gene. Deletions cut 5 bases from V and 5 bases from J, with 18 bases between. CDR3 DNA sequence: TGTGCCAGCAGTAACAAGGCTCATCGAGGGACTGAAGCTTTCTTT. Its translation: CASSNKAHRGTEAFF.

This clonotype was recorded many times. The chain recombines TRBV12-5 with TRBJ2-4; TRBD1 is a possible D gene (5 bases). CDR3 length: 13 residues. Trimming removed 4 bases from V and 6 bases from J, with 10 bases in between. Germline V gene data show CDR1 as LGHNT and CDR2 as FRNRAP. The CDR3 sequence is CASGSLTVNIQYF. In DNA form, the CDR3 reads TGTGCTAGTGGTTCGCTGACAGTAAACATTCAGTACTTC.

This clonotype has ten or more counts. CDR3 protein: CASRPSGGTGELFF. The DNA of the CDR3 is TGTGCCAGCAGGCCTAGCGGGGGCACCGGGGAGCTGTTTTTT. V is TRBV7-3 and J is TRBJ2-2, with 10 bases that match TRBD2. J was trimmed by 4 bases and V by 6 bases; bases with no gene match: 2. Germline V gives CDR1 SGHTA, CDR2 FQGTGA. This CDR3 has 14 residues.

This clonotype was seen many times. The CDR3 DNA reads as TGTGCCATCATGGACCGCCAATTCGTGAACACCGGGGAGCTGTTTTTT. Amino acid sequence: CAIMDRQFVNTGELFF. The chain combines TRBV10-3 with TRBJ2-2; D unclear. This CDR3 is built from 16 residues. Germline V CDR1 and CDR2: ENHRY, SYGVKD. With 7 bases removed from V and 1 base from J, the gap between germline ends came to 16 bases.

Ten or more counts support this clonotype. CDR3 sequence reads: CSVEEGRTVGGYTF. The DNA for the CDR3 is TGCAGCGTTGAAGAAGGGCGGACAGTAGGGGGCTACACCTTC. The rearrangement links TRBV29-1 to TRBJ1-2; possibly TRBD1 for D (6 bases). Trimming took off 0 bases at V and 8 bases at J, with 16 bases between the two ends. The CDR3 totals 14 residues. Germline-derived CDR1 and CDR2 are SQVTM and ANQGSEA.

This clonotype was recorded at least ten times. The rearrangement links TRBV20-1 to TRBJ2-1; tentative D call: TRBD2 (6 bases). Looked up from germline, CDR1 is DFQATT and CDR2 is SNEGSKA (reference sequence). This CDR3 spans 16 amino acids. V lost 3 bases to trimming and J lost 4 bases, with 19 bases between them. Here the CDR3 DNA reads TGCAGTGCTAGCACGGGAGAGCTAACGGGTTACAATGAGCAGTTCTTC. This gives the protein CSASTGELTGYNEQFF.

This clonotype was recorded many times. This chain uses TRBV29-1 with TRBJ2-1; the match to TRBD1 covers 9 bases. With V trimmed by 6 bases and J by 9 bases, 9 bases remained unmatched. This CDR3 region has 13 residues. The V gene's germline CDR1 is SQVTM and CDR2 ANQGSEA. CDR3 in DNA: TGCAGCGTCGGGGGACAGGGATTCGGTGAGCAGTTCTTC. Translating it yields CSVGGQGFGEQFF.